The next 25 T cell receptor beta chains were all read from a single sample in a study of identical twins. TCRdb passed the 5' RACE reads through MiXCR, listing each CDR3 protein once. Among 450,000 or so distinct CDR3 sequences listed, 14% were seen once. These data were also filed under a second study, of yellow fever vaccine responses in identical twins.

Material for sequencing was CD4+ T cells sorted from blood. The source of these receptors is a woman under 30 in good health.

In this sample, this clonotype turned up a few times. J is TRBJ1-6 and V is TRBV5-1; 7 bases fit TRBD1. V was pared by 8 bases and J by 10 bases, with 12 bases of the junction left unmatched. The V gene's germline CDR1 is SGHRS and CDR2 YFSETQ. The CDR3 totals 14 residues. The chain's CDR3 is CASSTGTDSSPLHF. For the CDR3, the DNA is TGCGCCAGTTCTACCGGGACAGACTCATCACCCCTCCACTTT.

The table lists this clonotype with a few counts. This chain joins TRBV5-1 and TRBJ2-1, with D perhaps matching TRBD1 or TRBD2 (5 bases each). Germline assignment: CDR1 SGHRS and CDR2 YFSETQ. Trimming pared 5 bases from V and 4 bases from J, leaving 16 bases between. There are 15 residues in the CDR3. CDR3 residues: CASRLDGTQYNEQFF. The CDR3 DNA follows: TGCGCCAGCAGATTAGACGGGACCCAATACAATGAGCAGTTCTTC. The complete variable domain, with remaining parts taken from reference TRBV5-1 and TRBJ2-1, reads KAGVTQTPRYLIKTRGQQVTLSCSPISGHRSVSWYQQTPGQGLQFLFEYFSETQRNKGNFPGRFSGRQFSNSRSEMNVSTLELGDSALYLCASRLDGTQYNEQFFGPGTRLTVL.

J is TRBJ2-7 and V is TRBV5-1; the match to TRBD2 covers 9 bases. The germline V gene encodes CDR1 SGHRS and CDR2 YFSETQ. CDR3 length equals 16 residues. The J segment lost 6 bases and the V segment lost 0 bases, leaving 10 bases of the junction unmatched. Here the CDR3 reads CASSLAQGAGGPEQYF. DNA of the CDR3: TGCGCCAGCAGCTTGGCCCAGGGAGCGGGGGGCCCCGAGCAGTACTTC. The whole variable domain, remainder taken from reference TRBV5-1 and TRBJ2-7, is KAGVTQTPRYLIKTRGQQVTLSCSPISGHRSVSWYQQTPGQGLQFLFEYFSETQRNKGNFPGRFSGRQFSNSRSEMNVSTLELGDSALYLCASSLAQGAGGPEQYFGPGTRLTVT.

This chain joins TRBV7-2 and TRBJ2-3; TRBD2 aligns across 9 bases. V shed 1 base, J shed 3 bases, and the junction held 8 bases outside the gene matches. The CDR3 extends over 17 amino acids. Germline values: CDR1 SGHTA, CDR2 FQGNSA. The DNA of the CDR3 is TGTGCCAGCAGCTTAGTTGGCGGGGGGGGTCGGACAGATACGCAGTATTTT. The encoded protein is CASSLVGGGGRTDTQYF.

V and J are TRBV29-1 and TRBJ2-7; unclear D gene. V lost 0 bases, J lost 0 bases, and 9 bases lay in between. CDR1 is SQVTM and CDR2 is ANQGSEA in the germline V gene. CDR3 size: 14 residues. The DNA for the CDR3 is TGCAGCGTTGAAGATCCAGCGTCCTCCTACGAGCAGTACTTC. The encoded protein is CSVEDPASSYEQYF.

The gene calls are TRBV19 and TRBJ2-4, with 11 bases identical to TRBD2. CDR1 and CDR2 (germline): LNHDA, SQIVND (reference sequence). The length of the CDR3 is 15 residues. V trimming: 3 bases; J trimming: 8 bases; junction bases outside the gene matches: 6. In nucleotides, the CDR3 is TGTGCCAGTAGTATGGCTAGCGGGGGGTTTGACATTCAGTACTTC. Its translation is CASSMASGGFDIQYF.

This clonotype was detected a few times. The gene calls are TRBV7-9 and TRBJ2-2, with D tentatively TRBD1 (5 bases). This CDR3 has 14 amino acids. Per germline, CDR1 SEHNR and CDR2 FQNEAQ (reference sequence). Trimming stripped 4 bases from V and 5 bases from J, with 11 bases between. The CDR3 region has the DNA TGTGCCAGCAGCTGGGGCAGCCTTACCGGGGAGCTGTTTTTT. Its protein is CASSWGSLTGELFF.

This clonotype occurred a few times. The chain links TRBV4-2 to TRBJ2-2; D is possibly TRBD1 or TRBD2 (5 bases each). Per the germline V gene, CDR1 is LGHNA and CDR2 is YNFKEQ. The V gene lost 1 base and the J gene lost 7 bases, with 7 bases spanning the gap. The CDR3 length is 13 residues. The CDR3 DNA follows: TGTGCCAGCAGCCAAGGGGACCTCGGGGAGCTGTTTTTT. This translates into CASSQGDLGELFF.

The chain has TRBV7-3 and TRBJ2-3; the D is unclear. The germline V gene has CDR1 SGHTA and CDR2 FQGTGA. The CDR3 runs to 15 residues. The V end lost 0 bases, the J end lost 6 bases, and 13 bases lay between the germline ends. The chain's CDR3 is CASSLTFSPGDTQYF. The CDR3 DNA reads as TGTGCCAGCAGCTTAACTTTTTCCCCGGGTGATACGCAGTATTTT.

This clonotype was seen a few times. This chain connects TRBV24-1 to TRBJ2-3; D is ambiguous. This CDR3 is built from 15 residues. CDR1 is KGHDR and CDR2 is SFDVKD in the germline V gene. V lost 2 bases, J lost 2 bases, and 10 bases lay in between. CDR3 nucleotide sequence: TGTGCCACCAGTGATTCAGGAGTTTCCACAGATACGCAGTATTTT. Its translation: CATSDSGVSTDTQYF.

This chain connects TRBV12-3 or TRBV12-4 to TRBJ2-1, with 7 bases lining up with TRBD2. The CDR3 extends over 15 amino acids. With 5 bases clipped from V and 5 bases from J, the junction kept 9 bases outside the gene matches. DNA of the CDR3: TGTGCCAGCAGTCCGACTAGCACGGCCCACAATGAGCAGTTCTTC. Its translation: CASSPTSTAHNEQFF.

Only a few counts were recorded for this clonotype. The V call is TRBV18, the J call TRBJ2-1; no clear D gene. The CDR3 has 14 amino acids. V was trimmed by 2 bases and J by 5 bases, leaving 10 bases between them. Germline values: CDR1 KGHSH, CDR2 LQKENI. CDR3 DNA: TGTGCCAGCTCACCAGGGAATTATAACAATGAGCAGTTCTTC. It translates to CASSPGNYNNEQFF.

V gene TRBV29-1 combines with J gene TRBJ1-4, with D possibly TRBD1 on 6 matching bases. The germline V and J ends were trimmed by 6 bases and 8 bases, with 13 bases remaining between them. The CDR3 is 12 residues long. In germline, CDR1 is SQVTM, CDR2 ANQGSEA. The CDR3 bases are TGCAGCGTGTGGCAGGGGAGCGAAAAACTGTTTTTT. Translating gives CSVWQGSEKLFF. Variable domain in full (rest from reference TRBV29-1 and TRBJ1-4): SAVISQKPSRDICQRGTSLTIQCQVDSQVTMMFWYRQQPGQSLTLIATANQGSEATYESGFVIDKFPISRPNLTFSTLTVSNMSPEDSSIYLCSVWQGSEKLFFGSGTQLSVL.

This chain uses TRBV20-1 with TRBJ2-7; D is possibly TRBD2 (6 bases). The CDR3 is 14 amino acids. Germline CDR1 reads DFQATT; CDR2 reads SNEGSKA (reference sequence). V lost 3 bases, J lost 5 bases, and 17 bases lay in between. The CDR3 here is CSASVTGVGHEQYF. The CDR3 DNA reads as TGCAGTGCTAGTGTCACGGGGGTCGGGCACGAGCAGTACTTC.

This clonotype showed up many times. The gene calls are TRBV7-2 and TRBJ1-1; 7 bases are shared with TRBD1. This CDR3 is 14 amino acids long. Trimming took 5 bases from V and 2 from J; bases not matched to a gene: 5. Per the germline V gene, CDR1 is SGHTA and CDR2 is FQGNSA. The CDR3 here is CASSLGTVNTEAFF. The CDR3 DNA sequence: TGTGCCAGCAGCCTGGGGACAGTTAACACTGAAGCTTTCTTT.

The chain joins TRBV10-3 to TRBJ2-7; 9 positions match TRBD1. The V and J ends lost 0 bases and 6 bases, in that order; junction bases with no gene match: 6. The CDR3 is 15 residues long. The germline CDR1 and CDR2 sequences are ENHRY and SYGVKD. The CDR3 sequence is CAISESIQGASEQYF. In DNA, the CDR3 is TGTGCCATCAGTGAGTCGATACAGGGGGCGAGCGAGCAGTACTTC.

This sequence joins TRBV6-4 and TRBJ2-3; no firm D call. Germline CDR1 is MRHNA and CDR2 is SNTAGT. Trimming shortened V by 2 bases and J by 0 bases, and 9 bases separated the two germline ends. The CDR3 is 15 amino acids. Here the CDR3 DNA reads TGTGCCAGCAGTGACATGGATGCTAGCACAGATACGCAGTATTTT. Encoded protein: CASSDMDASTDTQYF.

The V call is TRBV7-6, the J call TRBJ2-7; 10 bases are a match to TRBD2. The CDR3 spans 18 residues. Trimming took 5 bases from V and 7 from J; bases not matched to a gene: 20. CDR1 and CDR2 (germline): SGHVS, FNYEAQ. This CDR3 reads CASSQGVASGSSFAEQYF. The DNA of the CDR3 is TGTGCCAGCAGCCAAGGGGTGGCTAGCGGGAGTTCCTTTGCTGAGCAGTACTTC.

This chain joins TRBV25-1 and TRBJ2-7; D may correspond to TRBD1 or TRBD2 (5 bases each). Germline lookup yields CDR1 MGHDK and CDR2 SYGVNS. With 1 base removed from V and 6 bases from J, the gap between germline ends came to 13 bases. CDR3 length: 14 residues. CDR3 sequence reads: CASSEWGSGIEQYF. The CDR3 DNA sequence: TGTGCCAGCAGTGAATGGGGGTCAGGGATCGAGCAGTACTTC.

Only a few counts were recorded for this clonotype. The V call is TRBV30, the J call TRBJ2-2, with D possibly being TRBD1 or TRBD2 (5 bases each). The V gene's germline CDR1 is GTSNPN and CDR2 SVGIG (reference sequence). The germline V and J ends were trimmed by 5 bases and 2 bases, with 12 bases remaining between them. The CDR3 totals 14 residues. The CDR3 is CAWGSRANTGELFF. The CDR3 coding sequence is TGTGCCTGGGGGAGCAGGGCCAACACCGGGGAGCTGTTTTTT.

This clonotype was seen more than once but under ten times. V gene TRBV6-1 combines with J gene TRBJ1-6, with D tentatively TRBD1 (5 bases). Trimming took 6 bases from V and 2 from J, leaving 11 bases between them. This CDR3 has 15 residues. The germline V gene encodes CDR1 MNHNS and CDR2 SASEGT. As DNA, the CDR3 is TGTGCCAGCAGGCGAGGGGAGGCCTATAATTCACCCCTCCACTTT. It specifies CASRRGEAYNSPLHF.

This clonotype turned up a few times. CDR3 in DNA: TGTGCCAGCATGTGGGATTCAGGGGGTAGTGAAAAACTGTTTTTT. Translating it yields CASMWDSGGSEKLFF. The rearrangement uses TRBV28 and TRBJ1-4; 7 bases map to TRBD1. CDR3 length: 15 amino acids. The germline gives CDR1 MDHEN, CDR2 SYDVKM. The V segment lost 7 bases and the J segment 7 bases; nucleotides outside the gene matches: 12.

V gene TRBV28 combines with J gene TRBJ1-2, with D possibly matching TRBD1 (6 bases). The CDR3 extends over 14 amino acids. Trimming stripped 5 bases from V and 4 bases from J, with 14 bases between. CDR1 is MDHEN and CDR2 is SYDVKM in the germline V gene. The CDR3 protein is CASSTLQGLYGYTF. Written as DNA, the CDR3 is TGTGCCAGCAGTACCCTACAGGGACTCTATGGCTACACCTTC.

This clonotype showed up just a few times. V and J are TRBV20-1 and TRBJ2-5, with 9 bases identical to TRBD1. Trimming at V came to 6 bases and at J to 1 base, leaving 9 bases not matched to a gene. Germline lookup yields CDR1 DFQATT and CDR2 SNEGSKA (reference sequence). The CDR3 totals 15 residues. The CDR3 loop is CSASPGTGFQETQYF. The CDR3 DNA sequence: TGCAGTGCCAGTCCCGGGACAGGGTTCCAAGAGACCCAGTACTTC.

This clonotype showed up just a few times. V is TRBV20-1 and J is TRBJ2-1; tentatively, D is TRBD2 (6 bases). This CDR3 spans 13 amino acids. The germline V gene encodes CDR1 DFQATT and CDR2 SNEGSKA (reference sequence). The CDR3 nucleotides are TGCAGCGGCCCGGTAAGGAGGGAGAATGAGCAGTTCTTC. Amino acid sequence: CSGPVRRENEQFF.